What follows are 25 T cell receptor beta chains derived from one specimen sequenced in a study of metastatic and nonmetastatic thyroid tumors. Patients were all untreated before their thyroid surgery. TCRdb reprocessed the PCR reads via MiXCR. The sample shows about 18,000 clones, 30% to 35% of them seen only once. Sequenced: tumor tissue. Every receptor here comes from a male donor with papillary thyroid cancer or a benign thyroid nodule (not recorded which). Some clones in this sample may be carry-over from other donors' samples.

This clone rates as medium-sized (0.01 to 0.1%). The gene calls are TRBV5-1 and TRBJ2-7; 7 bases are shared with TRBD1. This CDR3 is 14 amino acids long. The trim removed 1 base at V and 4 bases at J, leaving 5 bases unmatched. From germline, CDR1 is SGHRS and CDR2 YFSETQ. The CDR3 sequence is CASSLRQGEYEQYF. The CDR3, as DNA: TGCGCCAGCAGCTTGAGACAGGGAGAGTACGAGCAGTACTTC.

This clone was seen a few times. This sequence joins TRBV10-3 and TRBJ2-7, with 12 bases lining up with TRBD2. The CDR3 length is 16 residues. V was pared by 2 bases and J by 0 bases, with 2 bases of the junction left unmatched. In germline, CDR1 is ENHRY, CDR2 SYGVKD. In DNA form, the CDR3 reads TGTGCCATCAGTGAGGGACTAGCGGGGTTCTCCTACGAGCAGTACTTC. It codes for CAISEGLAGFSYEQYF.

This clone occurred a few times. The chain has TRBV27 and TRBJ2-7; D may be TRBD1 (6 bases). V dropped 0 bases and J dropped 6 bases, with 15 bases sitting between them. Germline V gives CDR1 MNHEY, CDR2 SMNVEV (reference sequence). The CDR3 is 15 amino acids. In DNA form, the CDR3 reads TGTGCCAGCAGTTTATCGACAGGTTCATGCGTCGAGCAGTACTTC. It encodes CASSLSTGSCVEQYF.

This clone is labeled medium-sized. J is TRBJ2-7 and V is TRBV20-1; D gene unclear. This CDR3 comprises 13 residues. Germline V gives CDR1 DFQATT, CDR2 SNEGSKA (reference sequence). Trimming pared 1 base from V and 3 bases from J, leaving 10 bases between. The CDR3: CSARVLRFYEQYF. CDR3 sequence (DNA): TGCAGTGCTAGAGTACTGAGGTTCTACGAGCAGTACTTC.

The rearrangement uses TRBV5-1 and TRBJ2-7, with 7 bases matching TRBD2. In germline, CDR1 is SGHRS, CDR2 YFSETQ. V gave up 0 bases and J gave up 7 bases; unmatched junction bases: 19. This CDR3 spans 18 amino acids. CDR3 region: CASSLDPGPTDPGGEQYF. In DNA, the CDR3 is TGCGCCAGCAGCTTGGATCCAGGGCCTACCGACCCGGGAGGTGAGCAGTACTTC.

This clone was counted between two and nine times. The chain uses TRBV12-3 or TRBV12-4 and TRBJ2-3; 10 nucleotides line up with TRBD2. After removal of 1 base from V and 7 bases from J, the junction contained 11 bases not matched to a gene. There are 17 residues in the CDR3. The CDR3 DNA is TGTGCCAGCAGTTTAGTAGGACTAGCGGACCACAAAAATACGCAGTATTTT. Translated, it gives CASSLVGLADHKNTQYF.

In this sample, this clone is medium-sized. This rearrangement joins TRBV20-1 to TRBJ2-7, with TRBD2 matching 8 bases. The length of the CDR3 is 14 residues. The germline V gene encodes CDR1 DFQATT and CDR2 SNEGSKA (reference sequence). With 3 bases clipped from V and 1 base from J, the junction kept 5 bases outside the gene matches. DNA of the CDR3: TGCAGTGCTAGGCATGGACTAGCTTCCTACGAGCAGTACTTC. Translation: CSARHGLASYEQYF.

This clone counts as medium-sized. The chain uses TRBV27 and TRBJ2-7, with 8 bases matching TRBD2. The V segment lost 7 bases and the J segment 3 bases; nucleotides outside the gene matches: 11. Germline-derived CDR1 and CDR2 are MNHEY and SMNVEV (reference sequence). CDR3 size: 15 residues. CDR3 bases: TGTGCCAGCAACACGGGGGGGGGCAGGATCTACGAGCAGTACTTC. Translation: CASNTGGGRIYEQYF.

This clone was counted ten times or more. J is TRBJ2-3 and V is TRBV11-1, with TRBD2 matching 7 bases. V was pared by 5 bases and J by 0 bases, with 8 bases of the junction left unmatched. The CDR3 is made up of 16 amino acids. Germline-derived CDR1 and CDR2 are SGHAT and FQDESV (reference sequence). In DNA form, the CDR3 reads TGTGCCAGCAGCCCCTACAGCGGGGCTAGCACAGATACGCAGTATTTT. Encoded protein: CASSPYSGASTDTQYF.

This clone has at least ten counts. This chain joins TRBV7-3 and TRBJ2-5; D remains ambiguous. Trimming cost V 4 bases and J 0 bases, with 6 bases left between them. The CDR3 totals 13 residues. Per germline, CDR1 SGHTA and CDR2 FQGTGA. DNA of the CDR3: TGTGCCAGCAGCTCCACGCACCAAGAGACCCAGTACTTC. Translated: CASSSTHQETQYF. Variable domain in full (rest from reference TRBV7-3 and TRBJ2-5): GAGVSQTPSNKVTEKGKYVELRCDPISGHTALYWYRQSLGQGPEFLIYFQGTGAADDSGLPNDRFFAVRPEGSVSTLKIQRTERGDSAVYLCASSSTHQETQYFGPGTRLLVL.

The gene calls are TRBV4-2 and TRBJ1-4; D gene ambiguous. Germline CDR1 reads LGHNA; CDR2 reads YNFKEQ. The CDR3 consists of 12 residues. Between the trimmed V and J ends, which lost 1 base and 11 bases, there was a span of 8 bases. The CDR3 region is CASSQGKPKLFF. CDR3 in DNA: TGTGCCAGCAGCCAAGGTAAACCCAAACTGTTTTTT.

A single count supports this clone. Its ends do not fully match the called genes, so a read error is possible. The rearrangement links TRBV12-5 to TRBJ2-2; D remains ambiguous. In germline, CDR1 is LGHNT, CDR2 FRNRAP. The CDR3 has 15 amino acids. CDR3 region: CASRFLLDVTGELFF. For the CDR3, the DNA is TGTGCTAGTCGTTTTCTACTGGATGTGACCGGGGAGCTGTTTTTT.

This clone occurred many times. The chain uses TRBV6-5 and TRBJ1-5; possibly TRBD1 for D (6 bases). V was cut by 4 bases and J by 4 bases, with 8 bases left in between. Germline V gene data show CDR1 as MNHEY and CDR2 as SVGAGI. The CDR3 runs to 13 residues. The chain's CDR3 is CASSLGTNQPQHF. CDR3 sequence (DNA): TGTGCCAGCAGTTTAGGGACAAATCAGCCCCAGCATTTT.

This clone was counted ten times or more. V gene TRBV13 combines with J gene TRBJ2-4; 8 bases are a match to TRBD2. The germline V gene has CDR1 PRHDT and CDR2 FYEKMQ (reference sequence). The CDR3 contains 17 residues. The junction had 9 bases not matched to a gene; V was cut back by 2 bases and J by 3 bases. The CDR3 coding sequence is TGTGCCAGCAGCTTAAATGGGGGAACTAGCGGCAAAAACATTCAGTACTTC. Amino acid sequence: CASSLNGGTSGKNIQYF.

This clone is labeled medium-sized. The rearrangement uses TRBV28 and TRBJ2-2; 7 bases fit TRBD1. Germline loops: CDR1 MDHEN, CDR2 SYDVKM. CDR3 size: 17 residues. After removal of 4 bases from V and 4 bases from J, the junction contained 12 bases not matched to a gene. CDR3 in amino acids: CASSSPMGQSLTGELFF. CDR3 bases: TGTGCCAGCAGTTCCCCCATGGGACAGTCCCTCACCGGGGAGCTGTTTTTT.

This clone has a count of ten or more. This chain joins TRBV5-1 and TRBJ2-2, with 13 positions matching TRBD2. CDR3 length: 17 residues. V lost 3 bases and J lost 4; bases outside the gene matches: 6. Germline lookup yields CDR1 SGHRS and CDR2 YFSETQ. The CDR3 sequence is CASSWTSGSPGTGELFF. The CDR3 nucleotides read TGCGCCAGCAGCTGGACTAGCGGGAGTCCCGGCACCGGGGAGCTGTTTTTT. Supplemented by reference TRBV5-1 and TRBJ2-2, the full variable domain reads KAGVTQTPRYLIKTRGQQVTLSCSPISGHRSVSWYQQTPGQGLQFLFEYFSETQRNKGNFPGRFSGRQFSNSRSEMNVSTLELGDSALYLCASSWTSGSPGTGELFFGEGSRLTVL.

This clone occurred many times. For the CDR3, the DNA is TGCAGTGCGGGGGGGACGGTAGACAATGAGCAGTTCTTC. This encodes CSAGGTVDNEQFF. The rearrangement joins TRBV20-1 to TRBJ2-1; 7 bases line up with TRBD2. Germline V gene lookup returns CDR1 DFQATT and CDR2 SNEGSKA (reference sequence). The junction had 7 bases not matched to a gene; V was cut back by 6 bases and J by 5 bases. This CDR3 spans 13 amino acids.

This clone has a count of ten or more. This chain joins TRBV20-1 and TRBJ2-3; the D gene is possibly TRBD2 (6 bases). Trimming removed 4 bases from V and 2 bases from J, with 13 bases in between. Germline loops: CDR1 DFQATT, CDR2 SNEGSKA (reference sequence). This CDR3 has 14 residues. CDR3 loop: CSAMGGQNTDTQYF. The CDR3 DNA follows: TGCAGTGCTATGGGAGGACAAAACACAGATACGCAGTATTTT.

The V gene is TRBV19, the J gene TRBJ2-7; a weak D match, TRBD2 (6 bases). Germline CDR1 and CDR2: LNHDA and SQIVND (reference sequence). V lost 4 bases to trimming and J lost 3 bases, with 16 bases between them. This CDR3 has 15 amino acids. CDR3 residues: CASSNSGTQIYEQYF. The DNA for the CDR3 is TGTGCCAGTAGTAACTCCGGGACTCAAATCTACGAGCAGTACTTC.

This clone was counted only a few times. The rearrangement links TRBV27 to TRBJ1-1; tentative D call: TRBD1 (6 bases). CDR3 length: 13 residues. The germline CDR1 and CDR2 sequences are MNHEY and SMNVEV (reference sequence). Trimming cost V 4 bases and J 5 bases, with 11 bases left between them. The CDR3 DNA reads TGTGCCAGCAGTTGGCAGGGGAAAACTGAAGCTTTCTTT. It codes for CASSWQGKTEAFF.

Comments on this clone: The junction does not match germline at one end; this may be a read error. The V gene is TRBV11-2, the J gene TRBJ2-1; 8 nucleotides line up with TRBD2. This CDR3 is built from 16 residues. Germline V gene data show CDR1 as SGHAT and CDR2 as FQNNGV. The CDR3 coding sequence is TGTCCCAGCAGCTTTGGACTAGCTCGAATGAGGAATGAGCAGTTCTTC. Protein: CPSSFGLARMRNEQFF.

In this sample, this clone turned up many times. J is TRBJ2-5 and V is TRBV2; a possible D gene is TRBD1 (6 bases). The CDR3 consists of 14 residues. V lost 4 bases and J 5 bases, leaving 14 bases between the germline ends. CDR1 and CDR2 from the germline V gene are SNHLY and FYNNEI. The CDR3 spells CASSGGQYKETQYF. The DNA of the CDR3 is TGTGCCAGCAGTGGAGGACAGTACAAGGAGACCCAGTACTTC.

This clone was detected only a few times. The chain employs TRBV28 and TRBJ2-1; D not certain. V was cut by 7 bases and J by 7 bases, with 20 bases left in between. The CDR3 contains 15 residues. Germline CDR1 reads MDHEN; CDR2 reads SYDVKM. The CDR3 loop is CASTLGFNNENEQFF. The CDR3 bases are TGTGCCAGCACCCTTGGTTTTAATAATGAGAATGAGCAGTTCTTC.

By frequency in the sample, this clone is medium-sized. The chain uses TRBV11-2 and TRBJ2-6, with D hard to call. The CDR3 totals 16 residues. The V end lost 0 bases, the J end lost 3 bases, and 9 bases lay between the germline ends. Germline assignment: CDR1 SGHAT and CDR2 FQNNGV. The CDR3 protein is CASSLDRWVGANVLTF. The CDR3 DNA sequence: TGTGCCAGCAGCTTAGATCGATGGGTTGGGGCCAACGTCCTGACTTTC.

Worth noting for this clone: The conserved closing phenylalanine or tryptophan is absent in this CDR3, likely reflecting a read error. The rearrangement joins TRBV6-4 to TRBJ2-5; weak D call: TRBD1 (6 bases). The germline CDR1 and CDR2 sequences are MRHNA and SNTAGT. With 2 bases removed from V and 8 bases from J, the gap between germline ends came to 12 bases. This CDR3 has 13 amino acids. The CDR3 DNA reads as TGTGCCAGCAGTGACCAGGGGCTGGAAACCCAGTACTAC. It translates to CASSDQGLETQYY.